This TCR beta chain derives from a study of T cells after yellow fever vaccination. For the study at large: The authors prepared low-cell-number fractions using SMART-Seq v4 Ultra Low Input.

With respect to this clonotype: The antigen is undetermined. An end of the junction does not agree with germline; a read error may underlie this.

The study made its TCR cDNA through 5'RACE template switching. That step introduced a universal primer site along with UMIs. TCRdb redid the calling of the 5' RACE reads with MiXCR, one entry per CDR3 protein. The top ten hold about a sixth of the sample, which has about 300,000 distinct CDR3 sequences, around 7% seen once. Whole-study results and caveats: Repertoires sorted by FACS could include abundant clonotypes that are contaminants from the bulk population.

This clonotype was obtained from a man aged 18 to 29 who received the YFV17D yellow fever vaccine. Source: PBMCs, taken around 45 days after the first yellow fever vaccination.

CDR3 loop: CCARAQEGARIYEQYF. In DNA, the CDR3 is TGCTGTGCTAGAGCCCAAGAGGGAGCCAGAATCTACGAGCAGTACTTC. The rearrangement links TRBV20-1 to TRBJ2-7, with D tentatively TRBD2 (5 bases). The CDR3 totals 16 residues. CDR1 is DFQATT and CDR2 is SNEGSKA in the germline V gene (reference sequence).